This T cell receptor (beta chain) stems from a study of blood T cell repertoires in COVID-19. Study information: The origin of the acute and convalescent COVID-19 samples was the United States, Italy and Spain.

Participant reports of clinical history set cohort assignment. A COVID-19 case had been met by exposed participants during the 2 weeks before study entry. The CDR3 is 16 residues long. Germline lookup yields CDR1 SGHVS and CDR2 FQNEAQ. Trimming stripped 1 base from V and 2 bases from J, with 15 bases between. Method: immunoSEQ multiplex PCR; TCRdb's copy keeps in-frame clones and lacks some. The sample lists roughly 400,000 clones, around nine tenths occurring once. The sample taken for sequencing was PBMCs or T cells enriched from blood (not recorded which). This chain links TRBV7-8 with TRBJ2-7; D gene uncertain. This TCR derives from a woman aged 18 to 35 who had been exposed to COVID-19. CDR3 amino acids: CASSLGAPLLAYEQYF. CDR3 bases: TGTGCCAGCAGCTTAGGCGCACCCCTCCTCGCCTACGAGCAGTACTTC.